The present T cell receptor (beta chain) was sequenced within a study of beta chain features in type 1 diabetes. Study-wide findings and caveats: In every one of the four CD4+ subsets, TCRB CDR3s were moderately but significantly shorter in Type 1 diabetes patients. Within the patient group, naive, central memory and Treg TCRB repertoires appeared more similar to each other than within healthy donors.

Concerning this clone: The antigen is not known.

The study reverse transcribed the entire isolated RNA, so it sequenced expressed TCRB transcripts. Assay used: immunoSEQ multiplex PCR; TCRdb lists only in-frame clones, some missing. The table lists some 900,000 clones, about 17% of them singletons. CDR1 is SGHTA and CDR2 is FQGNSA in the germline V gene. V lost 1 base to trimming and J lost 9 bases, with 14 bases between them. The CDR3 length is 14 residues. The TCR was taken from a woman between 18 and 29 years old in good health. The chain recombines TRBV7-2 with TRBJ2-3, with D perhaps TRBD1 (5 bases). Input material: naive CD4+ T cells from blood. CDR3 nucleotide sequence: TGTGCCAGCAGCTTAGTGGGGCCCGGAAGGACGCAGTATTTT. Its protein is CASSLVGPGRTQYF. Based on the CDR3 plus reference TRBV7-2 and TRBJ2-3, the full variable domain is GAGVSQSPSNKVTEKGKDVELRCDPISGHTALYWYRQSLGQGLEFLIYFQGNSAPDKSGLPSDRFSAERTGGSVSTLTIQRTQQEDSAVYLCASSLVGPGRTQYFGPGTRLTVL.